The 13 T cell receptor beta chains presented below share a single source sample, sequenced in a study of blood T cells in healthy people across ages. Primers used in a second PCR of about 7 to 11 cycles were a sample-barcoded 5' primer and a J-beta primer mix. TCRdb analysed the 5' RACE reads with MiXCR anew, one entry per CDR3 protein. The table lists roughly 680,000 distinct CDR3 sequences, 45% to 50% of them singletons, with under 35% in the top ten. Sequenced: blood. The receptors here all came from a woman aged 55 to 70 in good health.

The gene calls are TRBV28 and TRBJ2-3; 9 bases fit TRBD2. V lost 6 bases, J lost 4 bases, and 8 bases stayed unmatched. Germline V lookup: CDR1 MDHEN, CDR2 SYDVKM. The CDR3 is made up of 15 amino acids. The CDR3 loop is CASRVSGRSADTQYF. The CDR3 bases are TGTGCCAGCAGGGTTAGCGGGAGATCCGCAGATACGCAGTATTTT.

The table lists this clonotype with a count of one. The chain recombines TRBV6-2 or TRBV6-3 with TRBJ2-2, with D uncertain. Trimming took off 7 bases at V and 6 bases at J, with 12 bases between the two ends. This CDR3 contains 13 residues. Germline CDR1 reads MNHEY; CDR2 reads SVGEGT. The CDR3 spells CASTLDPSGELFF. CDR3 bases: TGTGCCAGCACTCTTGACCCCTCCGGGGAGCTGTTTTTT.

This chain joins TRBV9 and TRBJ1-2; D is unclear. CDR3 length equals 12 residues. V shed 7 bases and J shed 2 bases, with 9 bases lying between them. The germline V gene encodes CDR1 SGDLS and CDR2 YYNGEE. This chain's CDR3 is CASGKDNYGYTF. The CDR3 coding sequence is TGTGCCAGCGGAAAAGACAACTATGGCTACACCTTC. Complete variable domain (other parts from reference TRBV9 and TRBJ1-2): DSGVTQTPKHLITATGQRVTLRCSPRSGDLSVYWYQQSLDQGLQFLIQYYNGEERAKGNILERFSAQQFPDLHSELNLSSLELGDSALYFCASGKDNYGYTFGSGTRLTVV.

This clonotype came up a few times. This chain joins TRBV6-1 and TRBJ1-5; weak D call: TRBD1 (5 bases). Germline CDR1 is MNHNS and CDR2 is SASEGT. The CDR3 is 15 residues long. Trimming pared 7 bases from V and 4 bases from J, leaving 17 bases between. As DNA, the CDR3 is TGTGCCAGCACTCGGGACTCGGTTCAGAATCAGCCCCAGCATTTT. Protein: CASTRDSVQNQPQHF.

This chain links TRBV7-8 with TRBJ2-3, with 7 bases lining up with TRBD1. The CDR3 covers 15 residues. V was clipped by 5 bases and J by 2 bases; unmatched bases: 7. Looked up from germline, CDR1 is SGHVS and CDR2 is FQNEAQ. CDR3 bases: TGTGCCAGCAGCCCACGGGACAGCCCCACAGATACGCAGTATTTT. Translated: CASSPRDSPTDTQYF.

The rearrangement joins TRBV28 to TRBJ2-7; 7 bases line up with TRBD1. Near its end, the DNA agrees better with TRBJ2-5, so the J call may be wrong. Germline CDR1 reads MDHEN; CDR2 reads SYDVKM. This CDR3 spans 14 amino acids. In DNA, the CDR3 is TGTGCCAGCCGCTTACCAGGGGGATGGGAGACCCAGTACTTC. Translated: CASRLPGGWETQYF.

The rearrangement uses TRBV12-3 or TRBV12-4 and TRBJ2-4; maybe TRBD1 (5 bases). V shed 7 bases and J shed 15 bases, with 19 bases lying between them. CDR3 size: 12 residues. This chain's CDR3 is CASTSSVGAWYF. The CDR3 coding sequence is TGTGCCAGCACTTCCAGCGTAGGGGCATGGTACTTC.

The chain carries TRBV29-1 and TRBJ1-1, with D possibly being TRBD1 (6 bases). Trimming cost V 7 bases and J 6 bases, with 18 bases left between them. Germline CDR1 reads SQVTM; CDR2 reads ANQGSEA. The CDR3 runs to 13 residues. CDR3 in amino acids: CSGSRGLRAEAFF. CDR3 nucleotides: TGCAGCGGGAGTAGGGGGTTGCGGGCTGAAGCTTTCTTT.

This clonotype was observed at least ten times. This chain links TRBV5-6 with TRBJ2-7; TRBD2 aligns across 11 bases. From germline, CDR1 is SGHDT and CDR2 YYEEEE. CDR3 length: 15 amino acids. Trimming cost V 5 bases and J 4 bases; bases outside gene matches: 8. The CDR3 nucleotides are TGTGCCAGCAGTCGGCTAGCGGGAGGAACGTACGAGCAGTACTTC. Its translation is CASSRLAGGTYEQYF.

There are a few counts of this clonotype. This rearrangement joins TRBV5-1 to TRBJ2-7; 10 nucleotides line up with TRBD2. This CDR3 contains 14 residues. Germline loops: CDR1 SGHRS, CDR2 YFSETQ. V lost 0 bases and J lost 6; bases outside the gene matches: 3. The CDR3 region has the DNA TGCGCCAGCAGCTTGGAGGCTAGCGGGAGCGAGCAGTACTTC. Amino acid sequence: CASSLEASGSEQYF.

The chain uses TRBV6-9 and TRBJ1-1; 7 bases line up with TRBD1. CDR3 length: 17 residues. V dropped 8 bases and J dropped 0; count of bases not matched to a gene: 15. CDR1 and CDR2 from the germline V gene are MNHGY and SVAAGI. CDR3 DNA sequence: TGTGCCAGCCGAGTCGCCTCCGGGACAGTAATGAACACTGAAGCTTTCTTT. It codes for CASRVASGTVMNTEAFF.

CDR3 sequence reads: CASSFLGGTNEQFF. CDR3 DNA sequence: TGTGCCAGCAGCTTCCTCGGGGGGACGAATGAGCAGTTCTTC. The chain is built from TRBV5-6 and TRBJ2-1, with 7 bases aligning to TRBD2. From germline, CDR1 is SGHDT and CDR2 YYEEEE. The CDR3 totals 14 residues. V lost 2 bases and J lost 7; bases outside the gene matches: 6.

There are a few counts of this clonotype. This sequence joins TRBV20-1 and TRBJ2-3; 7 bases are shared with TRBD1. V trimming: 3 bases; J trimming: 0 bases; junction bases outside the gene matches: 15. Germline CDR1 DFQATT, CDR2 SNEGSKA (reference sequence). The CDR3 is made up of 18 amino acids. CDR3 DNA sequence: TGCAGTGCTAGGGTCCTCCCAAGGACAGGATCTAGCACAGATACGCAGTATTTT. It translates to CSARVLPRTGSSTDTQYF.